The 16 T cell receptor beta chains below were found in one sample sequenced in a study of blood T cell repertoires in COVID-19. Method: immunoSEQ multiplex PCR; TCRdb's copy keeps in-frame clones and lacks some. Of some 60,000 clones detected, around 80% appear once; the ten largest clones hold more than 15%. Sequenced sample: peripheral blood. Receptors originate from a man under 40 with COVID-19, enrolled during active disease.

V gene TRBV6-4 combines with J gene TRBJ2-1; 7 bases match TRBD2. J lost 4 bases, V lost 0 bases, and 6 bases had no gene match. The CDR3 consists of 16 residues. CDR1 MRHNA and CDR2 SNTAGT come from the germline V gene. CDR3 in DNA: TGTGCCAGCAGTGACTCGAGGGAGGGACCATACAATGAGCAGTTCTTC. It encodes CASSDSREGPYNEQFF.

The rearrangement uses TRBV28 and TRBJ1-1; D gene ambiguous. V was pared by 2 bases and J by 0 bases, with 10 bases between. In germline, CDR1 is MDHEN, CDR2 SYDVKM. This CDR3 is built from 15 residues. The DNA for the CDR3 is TGTGCCAGCAGTTTAGGAGTTACCATGAACACTGAAGCTTTCTTT. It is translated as CASSLGVTMNTEAFF.

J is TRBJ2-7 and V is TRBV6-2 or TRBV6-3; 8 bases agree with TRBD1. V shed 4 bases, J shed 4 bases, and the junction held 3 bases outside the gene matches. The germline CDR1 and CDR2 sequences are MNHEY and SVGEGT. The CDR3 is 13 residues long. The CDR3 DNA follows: TGTGCCAGCAGTTGGGACAGGTTATACGAGCAGTACTTC. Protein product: CASSWDRLYEQYF.

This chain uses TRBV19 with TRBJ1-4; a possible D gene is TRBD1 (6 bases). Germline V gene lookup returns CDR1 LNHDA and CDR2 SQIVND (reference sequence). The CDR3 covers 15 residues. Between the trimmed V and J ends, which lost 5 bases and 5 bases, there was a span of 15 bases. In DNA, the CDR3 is TGTGCCAGTAGTCGTGCGTCGACAGGAAATGAAAAACTGTTTTTT. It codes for CASSRASTGNEKLFF.

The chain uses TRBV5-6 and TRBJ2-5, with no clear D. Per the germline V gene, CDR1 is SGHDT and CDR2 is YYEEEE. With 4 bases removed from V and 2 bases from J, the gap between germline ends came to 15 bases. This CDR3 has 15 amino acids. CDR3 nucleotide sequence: TGTGCCAGCAGCAGCCTGGGCCGATTACAAGAGACCCAGTACTTC. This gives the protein CASSSLGRLQETQYF.

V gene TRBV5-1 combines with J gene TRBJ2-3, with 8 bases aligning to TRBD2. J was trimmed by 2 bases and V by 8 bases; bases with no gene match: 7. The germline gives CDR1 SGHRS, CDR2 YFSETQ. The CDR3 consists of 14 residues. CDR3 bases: TGCGCCAGGAGGACTAGCTCAGTCACAGATACGCAGTATTTT. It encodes CARRTSSVTDTQYF.

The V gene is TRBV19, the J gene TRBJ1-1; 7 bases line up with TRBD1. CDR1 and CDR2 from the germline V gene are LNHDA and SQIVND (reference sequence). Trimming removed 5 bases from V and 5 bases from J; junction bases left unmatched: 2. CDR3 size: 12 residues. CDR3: CASSVQGTEAFF. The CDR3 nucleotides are TGTGCCAGTAGTGTACAGGGGACTGAAGCTTTCTTT.

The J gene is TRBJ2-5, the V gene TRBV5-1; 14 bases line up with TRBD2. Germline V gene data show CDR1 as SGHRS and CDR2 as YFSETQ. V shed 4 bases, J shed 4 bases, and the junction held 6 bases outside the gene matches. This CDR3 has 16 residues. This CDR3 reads CASSARLAGGPETQYF. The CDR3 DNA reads TGCGCCAGCAGCGCCCGACTAGCGGGGGGGCCAGAGACCCAGTACTTC.

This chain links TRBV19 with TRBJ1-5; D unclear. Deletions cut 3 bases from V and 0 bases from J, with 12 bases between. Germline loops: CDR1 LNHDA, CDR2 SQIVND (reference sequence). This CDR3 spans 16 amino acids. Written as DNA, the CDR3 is TGTGCCAGTAGTATCGGTCCCGGAGATAGCAATCAGCCCCAGCATTTT. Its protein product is CASSIGPGDSNQPQHF.

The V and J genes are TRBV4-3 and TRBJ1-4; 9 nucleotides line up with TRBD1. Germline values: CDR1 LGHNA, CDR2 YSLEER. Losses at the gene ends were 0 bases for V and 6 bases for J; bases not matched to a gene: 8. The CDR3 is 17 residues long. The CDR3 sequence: CASSQDEYTGGHEKLFF. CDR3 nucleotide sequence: TGCGCCAGCAGCCAAGACGAGTACACAGGGGGCCATGAAAAACTGTTTTTT.

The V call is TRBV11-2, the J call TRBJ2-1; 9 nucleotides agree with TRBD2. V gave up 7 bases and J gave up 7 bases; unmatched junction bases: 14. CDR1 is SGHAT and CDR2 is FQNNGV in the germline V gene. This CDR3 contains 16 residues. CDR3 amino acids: CASTPPWPSGGNEQFF. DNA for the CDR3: TGTGCCAGCACCCCCCCCTGGCCAAGCGGGGGGAATGAGCAGTTCTTC.

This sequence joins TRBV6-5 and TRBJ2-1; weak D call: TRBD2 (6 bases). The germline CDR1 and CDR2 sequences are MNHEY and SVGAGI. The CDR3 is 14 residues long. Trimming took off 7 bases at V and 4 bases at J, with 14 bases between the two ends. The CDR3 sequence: CASTQGGTYNEQFF. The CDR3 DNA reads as TGTGCCAGCACTCAGGGCGGGACTTACAATGAGCAGTTCTTC.

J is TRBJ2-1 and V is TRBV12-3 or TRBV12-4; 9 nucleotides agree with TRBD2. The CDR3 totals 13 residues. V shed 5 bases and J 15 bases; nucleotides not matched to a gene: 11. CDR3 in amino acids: CASSLPGLAMRFF. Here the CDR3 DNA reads TGTGCCAGCAGTCTTCCGGGACTAGCTATGCGGTTCTTC.

The CDR3 reads CASSASGSTDTQYF. The DNA for the CDR3 is TGCGCCAGCAGTGCTAGCGGGAGCACAGATACGCAGTATTTT. V usage is TRBV10-1 and J usage is TRBJ2-3; 8 bases are shared with TRBD2. Germline V CDR1 and CDR2: WNHNN, SYGVQD (reference sequence). There are 14 residues in the CDR3. With V trimmed by 4 bases and J by 0 bases, 0 bases remained unmatched.

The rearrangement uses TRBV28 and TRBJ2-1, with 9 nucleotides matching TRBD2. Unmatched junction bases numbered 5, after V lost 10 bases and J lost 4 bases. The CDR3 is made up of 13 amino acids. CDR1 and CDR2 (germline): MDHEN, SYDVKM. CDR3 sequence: CATHLAGYNEQFF. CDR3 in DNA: TGTGCCACCCATCTAGCGGGGTACAATGAGCAGTTCTTC.

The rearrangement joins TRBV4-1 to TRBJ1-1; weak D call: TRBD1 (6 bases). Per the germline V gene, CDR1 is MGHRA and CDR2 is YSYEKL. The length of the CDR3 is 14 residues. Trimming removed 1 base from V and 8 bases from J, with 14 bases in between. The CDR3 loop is CASSQVGAGGEAFF. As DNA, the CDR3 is TGCGCCAGCAGCCAAGTTGGGGCGGGGGGCGAAGCTTTCTTT.